The clone carrying this T cell receptor (beta chain) was seen many times. The antigen is not known. This entry is derived from a study of T cells in Graves' hyperthyroidism and ophthalmopathy. Study background: The authors collected peripheral blood at initial diagnosis, before any treatment. General observations from the study: Blood also contained most expanded thyroid clonotypes above 0.001.

Subjects with ophthalmopathy showed a Clinical Activity Score no lower than 3, a NOSPECS grade no lower than 4, and a duration shorter than 3 months. Thyroid ultrasound and orbital computed tomography, with clinical symptoms and serum thyroxine and TRAb, informed diagnoses. The TCR beta CDR3 regions underwent amplification using RNA transcripts as the source. When the TCR CDR3 underwent first-round RT-PCR, the HTBI primer set was used. TCRdb independently ran MiXCR on the multiplex PCR reads; one entry per CDR3 protein. The repertoire holds more than 500,000 distinct CDR3 sequences, under 15% seen once, with around 4.5% in the top ten. With V trimmed by 2 bases and J by 4 bases, 6 bases remained unmatched. Germline V CDR1 and CDR2: MNHEY, SVGAGI. The CDR3 has 15 residues.

This TCR was sampled from a woman in her thirties or forties with Graves' ophthalmopathy. The gene calls are TRBV6-5 and TRBJ1-1; 8 positions agree with TRBD1. Sequences were obtained from blood. The CDR3 reads CASSYLKTGGTEAFF. CDR3 coding DNA: TGTGCCAGCAGTTACCTTAAAACAGGGGGCACTGAAGCTTTCTTT.